The 7 T cell receptor beta chains listed next were all sequenced from one sample in a study of shared clonotypes between healthy human individuals. Here immunoSEQ multiplex PCR was the method, and the copy in TCRdb shows in-frame clones only, minus some. This sample has around 180,000 clones; approximately 95% occur once, and the top ten carry 0.067%. What was sequenced was naive CD4+ T cells sorted from blood. Subset indicated: CD45RA+ positively selected. These receptors all come from a woman in her twenties or thirties in good health.

Only a few counts were recorded for this clone. The chain uses TRBV6-5 and TRBJ1-2; a possible D gene is TRBD1 (6 bases). Per the germline V gene, CDR1 is MNHEY and CDR2 is SVGAGI. V was pared by 6 bases and J by 4 bases, with 18 bases between. The CDR3 runs 15 residues. CDR3 nucleotides: TGTGCCAGCAGCAACACGGCCAGGGGAGGCTATGGCTACACCTTC. This translates into CASSNTARGGYGYTF.

J is TRBJ2-5 and V is TRBV6-1; 10 positions agree with TRBD1. The germline CDR1 and CDR2 sequences are MNHNS and SASEGT. CDR3 size: 13 residues. After removal of 4 bases from V and 4 bases from J, the junction contained 0 bases not matched to a gene. In DNA form, the CDR3 reads TGTGCCAGCAGTGGGACAGGGGGAGAGACCCAGTACTTC. Translating it yields CASSGTGGETQYF.

The chain joins TRBV28 to TRBJ1-1, with D tentatively TRBD1 (5 bases). V lost 8 bases and J lost 0, with 10 bases in between. The CDR3 consists of 13 residues. The germline V gene has CDR1 MDHEN and CDR2 SYDVKM. This chain's CDR3 is CASQTAMNTEAFF. As DNA, the CDR3 is TGTGCCAGCCAGACAGCCATGAACACTGAAGCTTTCTTT.

This rearrangement joins TRBV7-8 to TRBJ2-1; 14 nucleotides align to TRBD2. Germline V gene sequence: CDR1 SGHVS, CDR2 FQNEAQ. With 2 bases clipped from V and 12 bases from J, the junction kept 6 bases outside the gene matches. The CDR3 is 15 residues long. CDR3 in amino acids: CASSLSGTSGSVQFF. In nucleotides, the CDR3 is TGTGCCAGCAGCTTATCCGGGACTAGCGGGAGTGTGCAGTTCTTC.

The chain's CDR3 is CASSVALPPPYEQYF. The CDR3 bases are TGTGCCAGCAGCGTGGCACTGCCACCCCCTTACGAGCAGTACTTC. This chain links TRBV9 with TRBJ2-7; D uncertain. V dropped 2 bases and J dropped 4 bases, with 16 bases sitting between them. CDR1 is SGDLS, CDR2 YYNGEE, per germline. CDR3 length: 15 amino acids.

The chain uses TRBV7-6 and TRBJ2-2, with D hard to call. From germline, CDR1 is SGHVS and CDR2 FNYEAQ. V lost 5 bases and J lost 7, with 8 bases in between. The CDR3 is 12 amino acids. CDR3 DNA sequence: TGTGCCAGCAGCGTTAGGCGCGGGGAGCTGTTTTTT. Its translation is CASSVRRGELFF.

The chain joins TRBV5-1 to TRBJ2-7, with D perhaps matching TRBD2 (6 bases). The CDR3 spans 13 residues. V lost 4 bases and J 3 bases, leaving 11 bases between the germline ends. CDR1 and CDR2 (germline): SGHRS, YFSETQ. DNA of the CDR3: TGCGCCAGCAGCCCGGGACTTATCTACGAGCAGTACTTC. Its protein product is CASSPGLIYEQYF.